One sample yielded the 26 T cell receptor beta chains listed below, sequenced in a study of blood T cell repertoires in COVID-19. This table comes from immunoSEQ multiplex PCR, and its TCRdb copy is limited to in-frame clones, with some not included. The profile shows 150,000 or so clones, around 87% of them singletons. Material for sequencing was peripheral blood. The source is a man aged 80 or over with acute or convalescent COVID-19.

This clone was seen only once. The chain has TRBV7-9 and TRBJ1-1, with D perhaps matching TRBD1 (6 bases). Between the trimmed V and J ends, which lost 5 bases and 0 bases, there was a span of 10 bases. This CDR3 region has 14 residues. Germline lookup yields CDR1 SEHNR and CDR2 FQNEAQ (reference sequence). The CDR3 sequence is CASSLQGMNTEAFF. The CDR3 region has the DNA TGTGCCAGCAGCCTACAGGGAATGAACACTGAAGCTTTCTTT.

In this sample, this clone turned up a few times. CDR3 region: CASSFPGLATNYEQFF. The CDR3, as DNA: TGTGCCAGCAGCTTCCCGGGACTAGCGACAAACTATGAGCAGTTCTTC. The chain links TRBV5-4 to TRBJ2-1; 10 nucleotides line up with TRBD2. V shed 2 bases, J shed 8 bases, and the junction held 10 bases outside the gene matches. Germline V gene data show CDR1 as SGHNT and CDR2 as YYREEE (reference sequence). The CDR3 is 16 amino acids.

The rearrangement uses TRBV5-1 and TRBJ2-1, with D uncertain. CDR1 and CDR2 (germline): SGHRS, YFSETQ. Trimming took off 8 bases at V and 0 bases at J, with 15 bases between the two ends. The CDR3 length is 15 residues. CDR3 in amino acids: CASRVREYSYNEQFF. The CDR3 DNA reads TGCGCCAGTCGTGTTAGAGAGTACTCCTACAATGAGCAGTTCTTC.

The chain is built from TRBV7-9 and TRBJ2-1, with a tentative D call TRBD2 (7 bases). Trimming pared 4 bases from V and 10 bases from J, leaving 11 bases between. Germline-derived CDR1 and CDR2 are SEHNR and FQNEAQ (reference sequence). The CDR3 covers 12 residues. CDR3 in amino acids: CASSSGGREQFF. The CDR3 DNA reads TGTGCCAGCAGCTCGGGGGGCAGAGAGCAGTTCTTC.

The gene calls are TRBV4-1 and TRBJ1-5; D is ambiguous. V was clipped by 1 base and J by 6 bases, with 16 bases between them. The CDR3 loop spans 16 amino acids. Germline values: CDR1 MGHRA, CDR2 YSYEKL. Here the CDR3 DNA reads TGCGCCAGCAGCCAAGGCGTGTCCGGAGGAAGTCAGCCCCAGCATTTT. This translates into CASSQGVSGGSQPQHF.

The V call is TRBV27, the J call TRBJ1-4; D is undetermined. There are 15 residues in the CDR3. V was pared by 5 bases and J by 3 bases, with 13 bases between. The germline CDR1 and CDR2 sequences are MNHEY and SMNVEV (reference sequence). CDR3 in amino acids: CASSTLREPNEKLFF. CDR3 coding DNA: TGTGCCAGCAGTACCCTCCGGGAGCCTAATGAAAAACTGTTTTTT.

This chain joins TRBV28 and TRBJ2-1; 8 bases fit TRBD2. V was clipped by 7 bases and J by 9 bases; unmatched bases: 8. This CDR3 has 13 amino acids. From germline, CDR1 is MDHEN and CDR2 SYDVKM. The CDR3 nucleotides are TGTGCCAGCACCGGGGCCGCGGGGGGTGAGCAGTTCTTC. Its translation is CASTGAAGGEQFF.

The chain couples TRBV5-1 to TRBJ2-1, with 10 bases lining up with TRBD1. Germline V gene sequence: CDR1 SGHRS, CDR2 YFSETQ. Unmatched junction bases numbered 12, after V lost 5 bases and J lost 7 bases. CDR3 length equals 16 residues. CDR3 residues: CASSPQPRDRGNEQFF. The CDR3 region has the DNA TGCGCCAGCAGTCCCCAGCCCCGGGACAGGGGAAATGAGCAGTTCTTC.

This sequence joins TRBV15 and TRBJ1-1, with unresolved D. The germline V gene has CDR1 LNHNV and CDR2 YYDKDF (reference sequence). The CDR3 extends over 15 amino acids. The V gene lost 3 bases and the J gene lost 0 bases, with 11 bases spanning the gap. The CDR3 protein is CATSRRSDLNTEAFF. Written as DNA, the CDR3 is TGTGCCACCAGCAGGAGGAGTGATTTGAACACTGAAGCTTTCTTT.

CDR3 in amino acids: CASRTGTDSGNTIYF. The CDR3 DNA reads as TGTGCCAGCAGGACGGGGACAGACTCTGGAAACACCATATATTTT. V usage is TRBV27 and J usage is TRBJ1-3; 7 bases map to TRBD1. The germline CDR1 and CDR2 sequences are MNHEY and SMNVEV (reference sequence). CDR3 length: 15 amino acids. The V and J ends lost 6 bases and 0 bases, in that order; junction bases with no gene match: 5.

The genes are TRBV6-1 and TRBJ1-3; 7 bases line up with TRBD1. With 4 bases clipped from V and 6 bases from J, the junction kept 15 bases outside the gene matches. CDR1 and CDR2 from the germline V gene are MNHNS and SASEGT. The CDR3 is 17 residues long. In DNA form, the CDR3 reads TGTGCCAGCAGTGCGGACCGGGACAGCTTTTTTGAAAACACCATATATTTT. Its protein product is CASSADRDSFFENTIYF.

This clone has a single count. The rearrangement links TRBV3-1 (or the pseudogene TRBV3-2) to TRBJ2-5; D is perhaps TRBD2 (5 bases). CDR1 is LGHDT and CDR2 is YNNKEL in the germline V gene (reference sequence). Trimming shortened V by 7 bases and J by 7 bases, and 19 bases separated the two germline ends. This CDR3 is built from 14 residues. This CDR3 is CASTLKKGVRTQYF. The CDR3 nucleotides read TGTGCCAGCACCCTGAAGAAGGGAGTCAGGACCCAGTACTTC.

The chain uses TRBV19 and TRBJ1-5; perhaps TRBD1 as D (6 bases). CDR3 length equals 16 residues. V was pared by 4 bases and J by 3 bases, with 16 bases between. Looked up from germline, CDR1 is LNHDA and CDR2 is SQIVND (reference sequence). CDR3 sequence (DNA): TGTGCCAGTAGTAAAAAAACAGGGTTCGTCAATCAGCCCCAGCATTTT. Its protein product is CASSKKTGFVNQPQHF.

The rearrangement uses TRBV28 and TRBJ1-6; 7 nucleotides line up with TRBD1. V shed 5 bases, J shed 9 bases, and the junction held 25 bases outside the gene matches. The V gene's germline CDR1 is MDHEN and CDR2 SYDVKM. CDR3 length: 20 residues. Here the CDR3 reads CASSSGVSGTAGLVRSPLHF. The CDR3 DNA is TGTGCCAGCAGTAGTGGGGTCTCCGGGACAGCAGGGCTCGTACGTTCACCCCTCCACTTT.

This rearrangement joins TRBV28 to TRBJ2-5; 7 nucleotides align to TRBD1. This CDR3 spans 12 amino acids. Germline CDR1 is MDHEN and CDR2 is SYDVKM. Here the CDR3 DNA reads TGTGGAACGGGACAGAGTAAAGAGACCCAGTACTTC. It translates to CGTGQSKETQYF.

The chain has TRBV3-1 (or the pseudogene TRBV3-2) and TRBJ1-6; maybe TRBD1 (6 bases). The CDR3 loop spans 13 amino acids. V lost 8 bases and J lost 7, with 12 bases in between. CDR1 is LGHDT, CDR2 YNNKEL, per germline (reference sequence). The CDR3 sequence: CASVATGNSPLHF. DNA for the CDR3: TGTGCCAGCGTAGCTACAGGGAATTCACCCCTCCACTTT.

This rearrangement joins TRBV3-1 (or the pseudogene TRBV3-2) to TRBJ2-5; 10 bases match TRBD2. CDR3 length: 15 residues. With V trimmed by 5 bases and J by 5 bases, 8 bases remained unmatched. Germline V gene sequence: CDR1 LGHDT, CDR2 YNNKEL (reference sequence). CDR3: CASSFRAGGVETQYF. Written as DNA, the CDR3 is TGTGCCAGCAGCTTTCGAGCGGGGGGGGTGGAGACCCAGTACTTC.

The rearrangement uses TRBV7-2 and TRBJ1-2; perhaps TRBD1 as D (5 bases). The CDR3 contains 12 residues. The V gene's germline CDR1 is SGHTA and CDR2 FQGNSA. Deletions cut 8 bases from V and 7 bases from J, with 14 bases between. CDR3 protein: CASEPGPFGYTF. The CDR3 DNA follows: TGTGCCAGCGAACCAGGGCCGTTTGGCTACACCTTC.

Notes on this clone: Other DNA sequences in the same sample also yield this CDR3. V is TRBV18 and J is TRBJ1-4; TRBD1 is a possible D gene (5 bases). This CDR3 has 15 amino acids. The germline V gene has CDR1 KGHSH and CDR2 LQKENI. V lost 2 bases and J 8 bases, leaving 15 bases between the germline ends. The CDR3 here is CASSPSGTGGEKLFF. CDR3 in DNA: TGTGCCAGCTCACCATCGGGAACCGGGGGGGAAAAACTGTTTTTT.

J is TRBJ1-4 and V is TRBV5-1; TRBD1 is a possible D gene (6 bases). The V and J ends lost 3 bases and 1 base respectively, with 16 bases between them. The CDR3 is 17 residues long. Germline V lookup: CDR1 SGHRS, CDR2 YFSETQ. In nucleotides, the CDR3 is TGCGCCAGCAGCTCCCTACAGGGAATAGGAACTAATGAAAAACTGTTTTTT. Translating gives CASSSLQGIGTNEKLFF.

The chain is built from TRBV7-9 and TRBJ1-2, with 7 nucleotides matching TRBD1. The trim removed 5 bases at V and 5 bases at J, leaving 2 bases unmatched. There are 12 residues in the CDR3. Germline V gives CDR1 SEHNR, CDR2 FQNEAQ (reference sequence). CDR3 amino acids: CASSKTGYGYTF. The CDR3 DNA is TGTGCCAGCAGCAAGACAGGGTATGGCTACACCTTC.

This clone was detected only a few times. The chain is built from TRBV19 and TRBJ2-2, with TRBD1 matching over 9 bases. Trimming cost V 11 bases and J 7 bases; bases outside gene matches: 5. The CDR3 consists of 12 residues. Germline V lookup: CDR1 LNHDA, CDR2 SQIVND (reference sequence). The CDR3 reads CAGGQGLGELFF. CDR3 DNA: TGTGCCGGGGGACAGGGTCTCGGGGAGCTGTTTTTT. Supplemented by reference TRBV19 and TRBJ2-2, the full variable domain reads DGGITQSPKYLFRKEGQNVTLSCEQNLNHDAMYWYRQDPGQGLRLIYYSQIVNDFQKGDIAEGYSVSREKKESFPLTVTSAQKNPTAFYLCAGGQGLGELFFGEGSRLTVL.

Only one count was recorded for this clone. The V and J genes are TRBV27 and TRBJ2-7, with a weak D call TRBD2 (5 bases). Trimming shortened V by 2 bases and J by 6 bases, and 14 bases separated the two germline ends. The CDR3 loop spans 14 amino acids. Germline V gives CDR1 MNHEY, CDR2 SMNVEV (reference sequence). CDR3 in DNA: TGTGCCAGCAGTTTAAGGCTAGCTTCATCCGAGCAGTACTTC. Its translation is CASSLRLASSEQYF.

The chain is built from TRBV6-1 and TRBJ1-5; a possible D gene is TRBD1 (6 bases). V lost 3 bases and J 3 bases, leaving 9 bases between the germline ends. Germline CDR1 is MNHNS and CDR2 is SASEGT. CDR3 size: 14 residues. The CDR3 DNA reads TGTGCCAGCAGTGACGGACAGCACAATCAGCCCCAGCATTTT. Its translation is CASSDGQHNQPQHF.

V gene TRBV7-9 combines with J gene TRBJ1-4; D is unclear. Germline V gene lookup returns CDR1 SEHNR and CDR2 FQNEAQ (reference sequence). V was trimmed by 5 bases and J by 4 bases, leaving 11 bases between them. The CDR3 is 14 amino acids. As DNA, the CDR3 is TGTGCCAGCAGCGAATCAGATATTAATGAAAAACTGTTTTTT. Translated, it gives CASSESDINEKLFF.

The chain joins TRBV11-2 to TRBJ1-1; no firm D call. Between the trimmed V and J ends, which lost 5 bases and 0 bases, there was a span of 13 bases. Germline CDR1 reads SGHAT; CDR2 reads FQNNGV. The CDR3 totals 15 residues. CDR3 residues: CASSMVGSLNTEAFF. CDR3 nucleotides: TGTGCCAGCAGCATGGTGGGCAGCCTGAACACTGAAGCTTTCTTT.